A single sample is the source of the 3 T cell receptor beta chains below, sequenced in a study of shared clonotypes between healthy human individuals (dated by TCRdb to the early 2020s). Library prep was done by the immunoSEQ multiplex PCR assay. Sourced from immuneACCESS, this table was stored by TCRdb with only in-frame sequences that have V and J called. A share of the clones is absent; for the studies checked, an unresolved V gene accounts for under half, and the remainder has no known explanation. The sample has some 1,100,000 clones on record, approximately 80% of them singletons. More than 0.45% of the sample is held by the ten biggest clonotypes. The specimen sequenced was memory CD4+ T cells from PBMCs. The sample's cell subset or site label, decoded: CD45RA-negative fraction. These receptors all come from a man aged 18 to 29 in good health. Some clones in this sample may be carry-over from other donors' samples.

This CDR3 reads CATALAASQETQYF. CDR3 DNA: TGTGCCACGGCGCTAGCGGCTTCCCAAGAGACCCAGTACTTC. The J gene is TRBJ2-5, the V gene TRBV10-3, with 7 bases lining up with TRBD2. After removal of 10 bases from V and 1 base from J, the junction contained 9 bases not matched to a gene. The CDR3 has 14 residues. Germline CDR1 reads ENHRY; CDR2 reads SYGVKD.

CDR3 region: CASSSYGDKNTEAFF. The CDR3 coding sequence is TGTGCCAGCAGCTCGTACGGGGACAAGAACACTGAAGCTTTCTTT. This sequence joins TRBV7-8 and TRBJ1-1; D might be TRBD1 (6 bases). Germline values: CDR1 SGHVS, CDR2 FQNEAQ. The CDR3 contains 15 residues. Deletions cut 4 bases from V and 1 base from J, with 13 bases between.

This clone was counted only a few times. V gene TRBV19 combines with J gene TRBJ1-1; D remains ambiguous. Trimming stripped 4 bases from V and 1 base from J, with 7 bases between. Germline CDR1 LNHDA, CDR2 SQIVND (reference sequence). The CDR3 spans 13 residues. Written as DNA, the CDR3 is TGTGCCAGTAGTACCCGACAGAACACTGAAGCTTTCTTT. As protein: CASSTRQNTEAFF.